This T cell receptor beta chain was identified in a study of post-analysis software for immune sequencing data. Study-wide points: In multiple sclerosis, normalized Chao1 diversity was significantly below that of controls. The study found TRBV5-6, TRBV5-1 and TRBV20-1 among roughly 5 TRBV segments more frequent in patients than controls.

The TCR beta cDNA libraries contained unique molecular identifiers. Yield was around 500,000 cDNA molecules from approximately 0.91 to 9.4 million T cells. TCRdb used MiXCR to reprocess the PCR reads, holding one entry per CDR3 protein. Of roughly 650,000 distinct CDR3 sequences detected, more than 50% appear once; the ten largest clones hold about 10%. As to this clonotype: Its matching antigen is unknown.

This CDR3 is 14 amino acids long. With 2 bases removed from V and 6 bases from J, the gap between germline ends came to 16 bases. Per the germline V gene, CDR1 is DFQATT and CDR2 is SNEGSKA (reference sequence). The TCR originated in a girl under 10 years old with multiple sclerosis. The sequenced sample consisted of blood. The rearrangement joins TRBV20-1 to TRBJ1-2; TRBD1 might be the D (5 bases). The CDR3 region is CSARPRDDLDGYTF. Here the CDR3 DNA reads TGCAGTGCTAGACCCCGGGACGACTTGGATGGCTACACCTTC.